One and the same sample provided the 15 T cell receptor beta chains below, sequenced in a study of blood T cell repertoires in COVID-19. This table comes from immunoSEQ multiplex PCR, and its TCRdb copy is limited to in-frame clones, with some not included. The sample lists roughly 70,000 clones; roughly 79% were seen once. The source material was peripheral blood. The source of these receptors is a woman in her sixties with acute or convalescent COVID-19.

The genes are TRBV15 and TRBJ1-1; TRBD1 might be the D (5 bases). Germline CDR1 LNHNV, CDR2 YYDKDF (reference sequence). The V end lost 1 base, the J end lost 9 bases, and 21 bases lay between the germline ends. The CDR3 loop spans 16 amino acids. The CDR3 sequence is CATSRVLGAGTDQAFF. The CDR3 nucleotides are TGTGCCACCAGCAGAGTCCTTGGGGCAGGAACAGATCAAGCTTTCTTT.

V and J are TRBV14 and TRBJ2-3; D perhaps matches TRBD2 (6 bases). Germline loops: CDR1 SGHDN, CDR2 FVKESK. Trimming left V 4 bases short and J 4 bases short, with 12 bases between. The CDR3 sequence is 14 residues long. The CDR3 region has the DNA TGTGCCAGCAGCCTCAGGGAGGTCTCAGATACGCAGTATTTT. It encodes CASSLREVSDTQYF.

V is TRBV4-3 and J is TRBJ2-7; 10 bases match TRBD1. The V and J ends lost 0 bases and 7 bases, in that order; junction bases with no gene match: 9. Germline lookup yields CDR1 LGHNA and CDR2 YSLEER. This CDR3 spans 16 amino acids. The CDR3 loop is CASSQDFGTGAQEQYF. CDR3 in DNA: TGCGCCAGCAGCCAAGATTTTGGGACAGGGGCCCAGGAGCAGTACTTC.

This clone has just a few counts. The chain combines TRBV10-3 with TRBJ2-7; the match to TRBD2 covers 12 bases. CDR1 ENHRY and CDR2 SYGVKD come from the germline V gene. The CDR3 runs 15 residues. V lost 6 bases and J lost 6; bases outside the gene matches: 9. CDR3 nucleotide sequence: TGTGCCATCAGGTCATCTAGCGGGGGGGCGTCCGAGCAGTACTTC. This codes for CAIRSSSGGASEQYF.

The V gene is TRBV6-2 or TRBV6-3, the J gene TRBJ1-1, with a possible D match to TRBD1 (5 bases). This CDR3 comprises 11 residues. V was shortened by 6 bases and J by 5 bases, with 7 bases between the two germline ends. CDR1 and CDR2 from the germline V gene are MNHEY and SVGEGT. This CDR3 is CASSGATEAFF. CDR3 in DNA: TGTGCCAGCAGCGGGGCGACTGAAGCTTTCTTT.

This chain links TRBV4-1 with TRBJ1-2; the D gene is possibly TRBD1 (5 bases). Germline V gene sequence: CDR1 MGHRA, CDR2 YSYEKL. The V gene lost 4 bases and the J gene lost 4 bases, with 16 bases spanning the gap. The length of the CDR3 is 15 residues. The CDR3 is CASSPRGEALYGYTF. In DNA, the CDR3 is TGCGCCAGCAGCCCCCGGGGGGAGGCACTCTATGGCTACACCTTC.

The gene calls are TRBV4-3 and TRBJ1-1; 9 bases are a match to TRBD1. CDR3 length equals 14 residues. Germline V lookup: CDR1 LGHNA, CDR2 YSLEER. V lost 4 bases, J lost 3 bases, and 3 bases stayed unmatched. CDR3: CASSLRTGDTEAFF. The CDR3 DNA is TGCGCCAGCAGCCTTCGGACAGGGGACACTGAAGCTTTCTTT.

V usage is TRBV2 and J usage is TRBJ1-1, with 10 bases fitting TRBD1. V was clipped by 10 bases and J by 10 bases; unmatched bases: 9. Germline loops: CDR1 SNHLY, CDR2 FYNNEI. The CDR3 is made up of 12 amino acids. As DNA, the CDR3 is TGTGCCACCCAGCAGGGGACAGGGGCAGCTTTCTTT. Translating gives CATQQGTGAAFF.

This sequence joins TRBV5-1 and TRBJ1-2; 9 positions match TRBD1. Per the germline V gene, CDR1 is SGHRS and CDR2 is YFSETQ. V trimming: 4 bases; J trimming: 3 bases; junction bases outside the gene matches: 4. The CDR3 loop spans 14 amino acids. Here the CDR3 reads CASSLDRGDYGYTF. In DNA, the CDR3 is TGCGCCAGCAGCCTGGACAGGGGCGACTATGGCTACACCTTC.

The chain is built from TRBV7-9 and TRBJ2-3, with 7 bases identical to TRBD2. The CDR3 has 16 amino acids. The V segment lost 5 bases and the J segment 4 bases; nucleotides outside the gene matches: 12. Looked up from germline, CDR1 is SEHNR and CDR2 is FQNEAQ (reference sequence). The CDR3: CASSQAGQGVADTQYF. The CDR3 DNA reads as TGTGCCAGCAGCCAAGCGGGGCAGGGAGTTGCAGATACGCAGTATTTT.

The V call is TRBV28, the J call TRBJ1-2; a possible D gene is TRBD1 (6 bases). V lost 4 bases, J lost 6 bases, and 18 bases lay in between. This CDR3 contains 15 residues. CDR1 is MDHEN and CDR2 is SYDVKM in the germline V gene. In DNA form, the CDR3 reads TGTGCCAGCAGTTCAACCTATTTGGCAGGGGATGGCTACACCTTC. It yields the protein CASSSTYLAGDGYTF.

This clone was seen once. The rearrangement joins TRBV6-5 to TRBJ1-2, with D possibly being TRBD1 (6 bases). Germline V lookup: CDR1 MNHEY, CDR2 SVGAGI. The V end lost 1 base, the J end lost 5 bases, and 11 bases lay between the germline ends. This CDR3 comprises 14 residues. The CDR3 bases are TGTGCCAGCAGTTACTTCCGGGACACGTATGGCTACACCTTC. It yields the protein CASSYFRDTYGYTF.

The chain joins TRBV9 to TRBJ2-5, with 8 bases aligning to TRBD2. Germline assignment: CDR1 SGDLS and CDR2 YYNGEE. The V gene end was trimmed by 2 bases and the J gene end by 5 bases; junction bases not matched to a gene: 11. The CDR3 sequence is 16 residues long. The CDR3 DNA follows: TGTGCCAGCAGCGTGCGGGACGGGGGGGGTCGGGAGACCCAGTACTTC. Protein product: CASSVRDGGGRETQYF.

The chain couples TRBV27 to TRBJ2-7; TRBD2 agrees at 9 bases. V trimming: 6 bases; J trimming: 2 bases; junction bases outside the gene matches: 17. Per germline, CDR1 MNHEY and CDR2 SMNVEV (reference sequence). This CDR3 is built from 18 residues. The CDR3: CASSPVGDSGGVAYEQYF. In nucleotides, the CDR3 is TGTGCCAGCAGCCCAGTAGGGGATAGCGGGGGCGTCGCCTACGAGCAGTACTTC.

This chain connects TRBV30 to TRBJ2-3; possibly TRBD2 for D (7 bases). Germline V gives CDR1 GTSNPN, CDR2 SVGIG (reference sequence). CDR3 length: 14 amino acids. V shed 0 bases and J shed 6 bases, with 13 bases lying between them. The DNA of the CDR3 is TGTGCCTGGAGTGTGGGGGGGGGCAGCGATACGCAGTATTTT. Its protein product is CAWSVGGGSDTQYF.